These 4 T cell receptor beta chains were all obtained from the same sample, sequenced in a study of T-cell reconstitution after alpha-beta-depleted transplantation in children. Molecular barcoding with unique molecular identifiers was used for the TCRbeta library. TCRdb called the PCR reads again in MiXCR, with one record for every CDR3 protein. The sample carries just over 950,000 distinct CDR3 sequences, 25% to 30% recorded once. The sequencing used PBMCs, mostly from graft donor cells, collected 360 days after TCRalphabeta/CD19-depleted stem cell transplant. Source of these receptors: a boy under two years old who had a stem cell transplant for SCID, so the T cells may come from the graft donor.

The CDR3 DNA sequence: TGTGCCAGCAGCCCCGAGGGTGCCCCTGAATCACCCCTCCACTTT. It yields the protein CASSPEGAPESPLHF. V gene TRBV4-2 combines with J gene TRBJ1-6, with D uncertain. The CDR3 loop spans 15 amino acids. CDR1 and CDR2 (germline): LGHNA, YNFKEQ. V gave up 4 bases and J gave up 10 bases, with 17 bases separating them.

The CDR3 DNA follows: TGTGCCAGCAGTCGGCTCACCTCTGGCGGGGGCCGTTACACCGGGGAGCTGTTTTTT. Translation gives CASSRLTSGGGRYTGELFF. The chain employs TRBV11-2 and TRBJ2-2; TRBD2 might be the D (7 bases). Germline V CDR1 and CDR2: SGHAT, FQNNGV. The CDR3 loop spans 19 amino acids. V was clipped by 6 bases and J by 3 bases, with 26 bases between them.

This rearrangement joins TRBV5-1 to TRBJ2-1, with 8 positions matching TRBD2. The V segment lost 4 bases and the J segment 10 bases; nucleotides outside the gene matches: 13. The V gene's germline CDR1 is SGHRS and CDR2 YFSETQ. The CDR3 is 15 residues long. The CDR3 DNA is TGCGCCAGCAGCCCCACGGGCGGGGGGCGTCGGGAGCAGTTCTTC. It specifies CASSPTGGGRREQFF.

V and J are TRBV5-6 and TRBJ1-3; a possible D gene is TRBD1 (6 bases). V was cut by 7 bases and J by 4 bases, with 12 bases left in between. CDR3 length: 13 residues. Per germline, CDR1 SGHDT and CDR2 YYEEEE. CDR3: CASRKTGGNTIYF. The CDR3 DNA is TGTGCCAGCCGCAAAACAGGGGGAAACACCATATATTTT. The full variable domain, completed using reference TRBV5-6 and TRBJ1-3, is DAGVTQSPTHLIKTRGQQVTLRCSPKSGHDTVSWYQQALGQGPQFIFQYYEEEERQRGNFPDRFSGHQFPNYSSELNVNALLLGDSALYLCASRKTGGNTIYFGEGSWLTVV.